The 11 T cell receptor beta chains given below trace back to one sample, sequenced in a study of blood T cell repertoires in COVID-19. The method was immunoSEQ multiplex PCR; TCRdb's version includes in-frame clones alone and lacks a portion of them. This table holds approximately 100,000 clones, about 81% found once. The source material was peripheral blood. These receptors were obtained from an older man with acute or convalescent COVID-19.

CDR3 amino acids: CAWSVNRGNTEAFF. The CDR3 DNA is TGTGCCTGGAGTGTAAACAGGGGGAACACTGAAGCTTTCTTT. The V call is TRBV30, the J call TRBJ1-1; 7 bases match TRBD1. This CDR3 is 14 amino acids long. Trimming took 0 bases from V and 1 from J; bases not matched to a gene: 2. Per the germline V gene, CDR1 is GTSNPN and CDR2 is SVGIG (reference sequence).

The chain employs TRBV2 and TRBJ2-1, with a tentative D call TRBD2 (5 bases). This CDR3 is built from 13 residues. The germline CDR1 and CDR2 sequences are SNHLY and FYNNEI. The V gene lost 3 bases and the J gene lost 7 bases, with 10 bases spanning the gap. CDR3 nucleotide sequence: TGTGCCAGCAGTGATGAGCGAGGGAATGAGCAGTTCTTC. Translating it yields CASSDERGNEQFF.

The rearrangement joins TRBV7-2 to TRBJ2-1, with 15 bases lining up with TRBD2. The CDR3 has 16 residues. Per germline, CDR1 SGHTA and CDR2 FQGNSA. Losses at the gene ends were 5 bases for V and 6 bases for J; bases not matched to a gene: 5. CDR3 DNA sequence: TGTGCCAGCAGCCCAGGGGGACTAGCGGGAGGCAATGAGCAGTTCTTC. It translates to CASSPGGLAGGNEQFF.

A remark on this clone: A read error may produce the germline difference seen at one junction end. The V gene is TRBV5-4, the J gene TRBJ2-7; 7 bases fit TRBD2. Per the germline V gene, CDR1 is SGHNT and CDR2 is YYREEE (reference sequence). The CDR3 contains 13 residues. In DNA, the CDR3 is TGTGCCCTAAGGGAGGGAGTCTCCCACGAGCAGTACTTC. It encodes CALREGVSHEQYF.

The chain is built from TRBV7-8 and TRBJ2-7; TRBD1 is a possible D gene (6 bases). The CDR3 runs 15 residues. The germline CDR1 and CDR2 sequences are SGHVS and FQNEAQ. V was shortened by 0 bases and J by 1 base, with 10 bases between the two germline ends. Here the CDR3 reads CASSLAGRGSYEQYF. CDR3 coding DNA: TGTGCCAGCAGCTTAGCGGGCAGGGGATCCTACGAGCAGTACTTC.

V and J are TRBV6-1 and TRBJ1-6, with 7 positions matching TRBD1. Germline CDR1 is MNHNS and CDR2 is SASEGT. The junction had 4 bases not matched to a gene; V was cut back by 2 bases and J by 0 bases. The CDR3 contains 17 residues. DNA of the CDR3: TGTGCCAGCAGTGAAAAGGGACAGAGCTCCTATAATTCACCCCTCCACTTT. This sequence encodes CASSEKGQSSYNSPLHF.

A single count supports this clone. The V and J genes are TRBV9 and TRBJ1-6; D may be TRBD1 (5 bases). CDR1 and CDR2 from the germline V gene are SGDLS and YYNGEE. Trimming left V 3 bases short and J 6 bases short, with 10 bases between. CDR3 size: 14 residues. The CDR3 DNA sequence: TGTGCCAGCAGCGCCCAGGGAGGTAATTCACCCCTCCACTTT. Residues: CASSAQGGNSPLHF.

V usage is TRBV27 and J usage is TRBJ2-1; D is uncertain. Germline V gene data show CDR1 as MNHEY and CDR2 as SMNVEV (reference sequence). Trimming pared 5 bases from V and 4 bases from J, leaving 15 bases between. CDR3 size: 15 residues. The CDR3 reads CASSRVYVSYNEQFF. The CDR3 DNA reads TGTGCCAGCAGTCGTGTTTATGTGAGTTACAATGAGCAGTTCTTC.

The CDR3 here is CASSSLGGGRSNEGQFF. The DNA of the CDR3 is TGTGCCAGCAGCTCCTTGGGCGGGGGGCGAAGTAATGAAGGGCAGTTCTTC. V gene TRBV7-9 combines with J gene TRBJ2-1; the match to TRBD2 covers 8 bases. V trimming: 4 bases; J trimming: 12 bases; junction bases outside the gene matches: 20. The germline gives CDR1 SEHNR, CDR2 FQNEAQ (reference sequence). The CDR3 has 17 amino acids.

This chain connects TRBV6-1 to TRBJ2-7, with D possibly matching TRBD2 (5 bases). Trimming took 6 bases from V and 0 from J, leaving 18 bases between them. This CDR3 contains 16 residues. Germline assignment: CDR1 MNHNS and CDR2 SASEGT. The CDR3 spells CASSEIGLTPSYEQYF. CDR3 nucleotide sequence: TGTGCCAGCAGCGAAATCGGACTTACTCCCTCCTACGAGCAGTACTTC.

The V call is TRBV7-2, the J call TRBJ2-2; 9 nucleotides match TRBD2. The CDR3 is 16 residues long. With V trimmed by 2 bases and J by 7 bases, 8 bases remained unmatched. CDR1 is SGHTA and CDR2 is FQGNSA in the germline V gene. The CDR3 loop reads CASSLLAGGLDGELFF. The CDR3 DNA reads TGTGCCAGCAGCTTACTCGCGGGAGGGCTGGACGGGGAGCTGTTTTTT.